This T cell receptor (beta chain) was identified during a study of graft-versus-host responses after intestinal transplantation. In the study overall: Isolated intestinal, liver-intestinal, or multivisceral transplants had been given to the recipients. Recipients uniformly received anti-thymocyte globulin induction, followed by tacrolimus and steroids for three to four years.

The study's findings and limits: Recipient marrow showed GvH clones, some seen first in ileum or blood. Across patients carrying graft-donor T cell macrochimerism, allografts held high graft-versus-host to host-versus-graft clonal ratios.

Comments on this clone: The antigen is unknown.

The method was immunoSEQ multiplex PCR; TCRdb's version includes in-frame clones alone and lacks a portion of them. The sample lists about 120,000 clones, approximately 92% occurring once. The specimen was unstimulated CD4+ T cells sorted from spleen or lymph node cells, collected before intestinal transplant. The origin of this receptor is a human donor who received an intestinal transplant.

The CDR3 DNA is TGTGCTAGTGGTTCCCCCCCGGGGGGCGGCTACACCTTC. Encoded protein: CASGSPPGGGYTF. The chain combines TRBV12-5 with TRBJ1-2, with D possibly being TRBD1 (6 bases). This CDR3 contains 13 residues. The germline V and J ends were trimmed by 4 bases and 8 bases, with 14 bases remaining between them. The germline V gene has CDR1 LGHNT and CDR2 FRNRAP. Full variable domain (outside the CDR3, taken from reference TRBV12-5 and TRBJ1-2): DARVTQTPRHKVTEMGQEVTMRCQPILGHNTVFWYRQTMMQGLELLAYFRNRAPLDDSGMPKDRFSAEMPDATLATLKIQPSEPRDSAVYFCASGSPPGGGYTFGSGTRLTVV.